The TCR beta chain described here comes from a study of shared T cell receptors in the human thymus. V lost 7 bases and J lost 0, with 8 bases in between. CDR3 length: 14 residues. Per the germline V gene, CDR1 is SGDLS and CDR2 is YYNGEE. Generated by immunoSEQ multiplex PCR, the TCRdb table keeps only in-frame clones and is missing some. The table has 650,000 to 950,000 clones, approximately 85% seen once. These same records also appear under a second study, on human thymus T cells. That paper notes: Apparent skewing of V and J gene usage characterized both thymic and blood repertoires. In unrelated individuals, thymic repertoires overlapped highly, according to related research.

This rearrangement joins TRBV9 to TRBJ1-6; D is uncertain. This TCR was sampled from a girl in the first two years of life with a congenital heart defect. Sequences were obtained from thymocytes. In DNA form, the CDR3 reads TGTGCCAGCCGGGGTAGCTCCTATAATTCACCCCTCCACTTT. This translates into CASRGSSYNSPLHF.